The T cell receptor beta chain described here comes from a study of T cells after somatic rescue of genetic block. Only in-frame clones appear in the TCRdb table, and some are missing; sequencing was by immunoSEQ multiplex PCR. This sample yields tens of thousands of clones, of which approximately 91% are seen a single time; about 3% belongs to the top ten. CDR1 KGHSH and CDR2 LQKENI come from the germline V gene. This CDR3 contains 14 residues. Between the trimmed V and J ends, which lost 8 bases and 2 bases, there was a span of 15 bases. Specimen: peripheral blood mononuclear cells (PBMCs). The V call is TRBV18, the J call TRBJ1-2, with TRBD1 as a possible D gene (6 bases). The clonotype originates from a man aged 25-45 years. DNA for the CDR3: TGTGCCAGCGAACCAGGACAGCTCAACTATGGCTACACCTTC. This gives the protein CASEPGQLNYGYTF.